The T cell receptor (beta chain) described here comes from a study of blood T cell repertoires in COVID-19. Profiled with immunoSEQ multiplex PCR; TCRdb holds only in-frame clones, not every one. The sample comprises approximately 100,000 clones, less than 85% of which are singletons, and around a sixth rests with the top ten. The germline V gene has CDR1 GTSNPN and CDR2 SVGIG (reference sequence). V was clipped by 0 bases and J by 6 bases, with 12 bases between them. This CDR3 comprises 13 residues. The origin of this receptor is a woman in her fifties or sixties with acute or convalescent COVID-19. The V gene is TRBV30, the J gene TRBJ2-7, with a possible D match to TRBD2 (7 bases). Sample: peripheral blood. The CDR3 nucleotides read TGTGCCTGGAGTGTAAGGGGGGGTGCCGAGCAGTACTTC. This codes for CAWSVRGGAEQYF.